The following is a T cell receptor (beta chain) sequence with its context. No cognate antigen has been identified for it. Base qualities were left out, and no much larger clone turns up one base away. Via the germline V gene, CDR1 is MGHRA and CDR2 YSYEKL. V has 5 bases trimmed and J has 2 bases trimmed; junction bases matching no gene number 5. CDR3 length: 16 amino acids, cysteine to phenylalanine. Only CDR3 DNA is held: 48 bases, read in frame from base 1. TCRbeta CDR3 regions were amplified from genomic DNA using the immunoSEQ Assay, a bias-controlled multiplex PCR. The original methods were these. The number of nucleated cells in each sample was estimated from the amplification of reference gene primers within the assay. To quantify the absolute abundance of each unique TCRbeta CDR3 rearrangement, sequence reads were collapsed and filtered. For each sample, productive Simpson clonality was calculated as the square root of Simpson's diversity index across productive rearrangements. The table comes from immuneACCESS by way of TCRdb, which keeps in-frame sequences with V and J called. Part of the clones is missing from these tables; in studies checked, under half for an unresolved V gene and the rest for unknown reasons. The V and J calls and the clone size are those of that table, but D and trimming were determined from the DNA. Across this sample there are hundreds of thousands of clones, with 70% to 85% seen only once. Approximately 9.6% of the sample is taken by the ten largest.

The collaborating institutions used their own protocols to collect whole blood in K2EDTA tubes. For TCRbeta analysis, collaborator samples were shipped as frozen whole blood, as isolated PBMCs, or as DNA extracted from either sample type. The sample comes from a study of blood T cell repertoires in COVID-19 (dated by TCRdb to about 2020). Broadly, across the study: The collaborator samples originated in the United States, Italy and Spain and spanned the acute and convalescent phases of COVID-19. A de-identified subject ID, COVID-19 status, age in years and sex were almost always included in the sample metadata. Samples were obtained from the ongoing ImmuneRACE study (first 160 participants) and from about 1,300 subjects provided by 6 global collaborators. HLA class I and class II types, where available, came from metadata supplied by the sample provider rather than from assay-based typing. The material from the prospective study consisted of cDNA or gDNA derived from T cells, B-cell-depleted T cells, or PBMCs. Deeply sampled blood TCRbeta repertoires from subjects exposed to, actively infected with, or recovered from COVID-19 were included in the dataset. The repertoires were made available in a free public database intended to serve as a resource for research on the immune response to SARS-CoV-2.

The investigation overall reported the following: How much clinical and demographic metadata was included differed by source and by participant, and the metadata was provided uncurated.

The TCR comes from a woman aged 80 or over with acute or convalescent COVID-19. Rearrangement joined TRBV4-1 to TRBJ2-1; TRBD2 lines up with 11 middle nucleotides. Sequencing used peripheral blood. The nucleotides are TGCGCCAGCAGCACTCGACTAGCGGGAACCTACAATGAGCAGTTCTTC. Its amino acids are CASSTRLAGTYNEQFF.